A single sample gave rise to the 12 T cell receptor beta chains below, sequenced in a study of molecular identifiers for immune sequencing clone quantification. A single record per CDR3 protein comes from TCRdb applying MiXCR to the PCR reads. This sample has roughly 320,000 distinct CDR3 sequences; 24% occur once, and the top ten carry 0.65% to 0.75%. Sequencing used naive CD8+ T cells from blood, with Jurkat cell RNA spiked in. Subset in this sample: FACS-sorted CD8+CD4-CCR7+CD45RA+ naive T cells. The receptors stem from a human donor in good health. Some libraries in this study had Jurkat cell RNA spiked in.

The genes are TRBV5-1 and TRBJ2-1, with 7 bases identical to TRBD2. CDR3 size: 15 residues. CDR1 and CDR2 (germline): SGHRS, YFSETQ. Trimming at V came to 3 bases and at J to 3 bases, leaving 6 bases not matched to a gene. The CDR3 here is CASSYLAAFYNEQFF. The CDR3 region has the DNA TGCGCCAGCAGCTACCTAGCGGCCTTCTACAATGAGCAGTTCTTC.

The chain couples TRBV14 to TRBJ2-3; 7 positions agree with TRBD2. CDR1 and CDR2 from the germline V gene are SGHDN and FVKESK. This CDR3 comprises 16 residues. V shed 3 bases and J 1 base; nucleotides not matched to a gene: 7. The CDR3 region has the DNA TGTGCCAGCAGCCACGCACTAGCGCGGGGCACAGATACGCAGTATTTT. It translates to CASSHALARGTDTQYF.

At least ten counts were recorded for this clonotype. The genes are TRBV29-1 and TRBJ2-1, with D unclear. From germline, CDR1 is SQVTM and CDR2 ANQGSEA. The CDR3 sequence is 11 residues long. With 0 bases removed from V and 4 bases from J, the gap between germline ends came to 1 base. The CDR3 loop reads CSVEDYNEQFF. For the CDR3, the DNA is TGCAGCGTTGAAGATTACAATGAGCAGTTCTTC.

As for this clonotype: A much larger clone differs by one base, so this may be a read error. This chain links TRBV7-9 with TRBJ2-3, with D perhaps TRBD1 (6 bases). The germline V gene encodes CDR1 SEHNR and CDR2 FQNEAQ (reference sequence). CDR3 size: 13 residues. This CDR3 is CASSSTGPDMQYF. CDR3 bases: TGTGCCAGCAGCTCTACAGGGCCAGATATGCAGTATTTT.

This clonotype was observed many times. The CDR3 region is CASRQGRDRATNEKLFF. The CDR3 DNA reads TGTGCCAGCAGGCAAGGAAGGGACAGGGCAACTAATGAAAAACTGTTTTTT. The chain is built from TRBV28 and TRBJ1-4; 9 nucleotides match TRBD1. Looked up from germline, CDR1 is MDHEN and CDR2 is SYDVKM. The J segment lost 0 bases and the V segment lost 6 bases, leaving 8 bases of the junction unmatched. The CDR3 length is 17 residues.

This chain uses TRBV10-3 with TRBJ1-1, with 7 bases identical to TRBD1. The CDR3 consists of 13 residues. CDR1 ENHRY and CDR2 SYGVKD come from the germline V gene. Trimming took 7 bases from V and 1 from J; bases not matched to a gene: 3. The CDR3 region has the DNA TGTGCCATCAATCAGGGGGAGAACACTGAAGCTTTCTTT. The encoded protein is CAINQGENTEAFF.

This clonotype was counted between two and nine times. V usage is TRBV27 and J usage is TRBJ2-3; unclear D gene. The CDR3 has 18 amino acids. Trimming left V 5 bases short and J 0 bases short, with 21 bases between. Germline CDR1 and CDR2: MNHEY and SMNVEV (reference sequence). CDR3 nucleotide sequence: TGTGCCAGCAGTCCGTTACTCCCGACTGGGATAAGCACAGATACGCAGTATTTT. Its translation is CASSPLLPTGISTDTQYF.

This clonotype was counted at least ten times. The chain couples TRBV6-2 or TRBV6-3 to TRBJ1-5; D gene unclear. Trimming left V 6 bases short and J 6 bases short, with 12 bases between. This CDR3 has 13 residues. Germline-derived CDR1 and CDR2 are MNHEY and SVGEGT. The CDR3 loop reads CASSLGRVQPQHF. The CDR3 region has the DNA TGTGCCAGCAGCTTGGGTCGGGTTCAGCCCCAGCATTTT.

This clonotype was detected many times. The V gene is TRBV29-1, the J gene TRBJ2-7; 7 bases line up with TRBD2. The junction had 11 bases not matched to a gene; V was cut back by 2 bases and J by 4 bases. The CDR3 loop spans 15 amino acids. From germline, CDR1 is SQVTM and CDR2 ANQGSEA. The CDR3 spells CSVEWAGQAGYEQYF. The CDR3 DNA sequence: TGCAGCGTTGAATGGGCTGGCCAAGCGGGGTACGAGCAGTACTTC.

This rearrangement joins TRBV12-3 or TRBV12-4 to TRBJ2-5; the D gene is possibly TRBD2 (5 bases). Trimming took 3 bases from V and 5 from J, leaving 13 bases between them. The CDR3 extends over 14 amino acids. CDR3 region: CASSFASGEETQYF. The CDR3 nucleotides read TGTGCCAGCAGTTTTGCGTCTGGGGAGGAGACCCAGTACTTC.

This clonotype came up many times. This rearrangement joins TRBV29-1 to TRBJ1-1, with D perhaps TRBD1 (6 bases). From germline, CDR1 is SQVTM and CDR2 ANQGSEA. Trimming cost V 0 bases and J 1 base, with 9 bases left between them. CDR3 length: 14 residues. The CDR3 nucleotides are TGCAGCGTTGAAGAATGGGGACAGAACACTGAAGCTTTCTTT. Translated, it gives CSVEEWGQNTEAFF.

This clonotype was counted at least ten times. The genes are TRBV5-1 and TRBJ2-3; D possibly corresponds to TRBD2 (5 bases). V lost 2 bases, J lost 4 bases, and 17 bases lay in between. CDR1 SGHRS and CDR2 YFSETQ come from the germline V gene. This CDR3 spans 16 amino acids. The CDR3 reads CASSLRGTHSSDTQYF. CDR3 nucleotides: TGCGCCAGCAGCTTACGGGGAACTCACAGCTCAGATACGCAGTATTTT.